This section outlines one T cell receptor beta chain sequence together with its context. Its antigen remains undetermined. Within one base of it there is no much larger clone, and no base qualities were kept. The CDR3 contains 11 residues, cysteine and phenylalanine counted. The kept DNA is CDR3 alone, 33 bases in frame from the first base. V lost 8 bases and J lost 4 bases; the stretch between them is 9 bases long. CDR1 is given as ENHRY and CDR2 as SYGVKD, both from the germline V gene. The data belong to a study of T-cell memory formation after mild COVID-19 (dated by TCRdb to the early 2020s). The study in broad terms: TCR sequence clusters from the two donors were found to be largely donor specific. In a couple of donors, T-cell clones that expanded and contracted after mild COVID-19 were followed by sequencing TCRalpha and TCRbeta repertoires longitudinally. Two young, previously healthy adult volunteers made up the cohort, one male and one female.

The instrument given in TCRdb is Illumina NovaSeq 6000. TCRalpha and TCRbeta cDNA libraries were constructed by 5'RACE with constant-segment primers, with sample barcodes and unique molecular identifiers being introduced. Trizol reagent was used to extract RNA from every sample. Libraries were amplified in two PCR steps, with a second sample barcode and Illumina TruSeq adapters added in the second step. Sequencing of the libraries was done on an Illumina NovaSeq, producing 2 x 150 bp paired-end reads. In the source study's methods: Reads were demultiplexed and collapsed into UMI-guided consensus sequences with migec v1.2.7. Using mixcr v2.1.11, UMI consensuses were aligned to TRA and TRB V and J templates and then assembled into clonotypes. Expanded or contracted clonotypes were those called significant by both edgeR and NoisET, with noise models trained on biological replicates. For edgeR calls, the cutoffs were a false discovery rate-adjusted p below 0.01 and a log2 fold-change threshold of 1. PCA with hierarchical clustering of max-normalized trajectories of the 1000 most abundant clonotypes was used as exploratory dynamics analysis. Separately sequenced CD4+ and CD8+ repertoires were used to assign the CD4 or CD8 phenotype of responding clones. The public reads were reanalyzed by TCRdb: fastp trimming at Q25, MiXCR alignment, in-frame beta chains only. Entries are consolidated by CDR3 protein sequence, retaining the most common genes and DNA. For this entry, the V and J calls and clone size follow TCRdb and not the study's own pipeline. The sample table lists under 650,000 distinct CDR3 sequences, 15% to 20% of them with a count of one. Of the sample, approximately 12% is held by the ten largest clones.

PBMCs were isolated by Ficoll-Paque density gradient centrifugation. What the study reported, not specific to this receptor: From day 15 to 85, contracting clones showed balanced CD4/CD8 phenotypes, whereas a second wave of clones that expanded from day 15 to 37 leaned towards CD4+. Only a couple of mild cases were covered in the study, and larger cohorts including severe cases with pre-infection samples were considered necessary. The second-wave clones that peaked on day 37 were not confirmed to be SARS-CoV-2 specific. Contracting CD4+ clones were located mainly in the CM and EM memory subsets, whereas CD8+ clones were found to be enriched in EMRA. Some responding clones were found in pre-infection memory, which suggests that pre-existing cross-reactive memory T cells took part in the SARS-CoV-2 response.

The chain uses TRBV10-3 and TRBJ2-7, with TRBD1 as a weak D call on 5 bases. This sequence originates from an adult woman who had mild COVID-19 (a few samples of this study predate the infection). The sample titles of this study are shuffled in the database, so cell type and time point are left out; the donor was told from shared clones. The specimen sequenced was PBMCs or a T cell subset sorted from them (not recorded which). The nucleotide sequence is TGTGCCATCGGCAGGGTTTACGAGCAGTACTTC. Its translation is CAIGRVYEQYF.